This T cell receptor beta chain is drawn from a study of human thymus T cells. Thymus tissue was removed during corrective cardiac surgery. V was trimmed by 4 bases and J by 2 bases, leaving 15 bases between them. Germline V gives CDR1 SGDLS, CDR2 YYNGEE. CDR3 length: 15 residues. The repertoire was sequenced with immunoSEQ multiplex PCR; TCRdb's copy has only in-frame clones and lacks some. Among about 130,000 clones listed, about 94% were seen once. The specimen was thymus tissue. This chain connects TRBV9 to TRBJ2-5; TRBD2 is a possible D gene (5 bases). The receptor was derived from a boy less than two years old with a congenital heart defect but otherwise immunologically healthy. The CDR3: CASSHGEGGQETQYF. The CDR3 nucleotides read TGTGCCAGCAGCCACGGAGAGGGTGGGCAAGAGACCCAGTACTTC. Using reference TRBV9 and TRBJ2-5 for the parts outside the CDR3, the full variable domain is DSGVTQTPKHLITATGQRVTLRCSPRSGDLSVYWYQQSLDQGLQFLIQYYNGEERAKGNILERFSAQQFPDLHSELNLSSLELGDSALYFCASSHGEGGQETQYFGPGTRLLVL.